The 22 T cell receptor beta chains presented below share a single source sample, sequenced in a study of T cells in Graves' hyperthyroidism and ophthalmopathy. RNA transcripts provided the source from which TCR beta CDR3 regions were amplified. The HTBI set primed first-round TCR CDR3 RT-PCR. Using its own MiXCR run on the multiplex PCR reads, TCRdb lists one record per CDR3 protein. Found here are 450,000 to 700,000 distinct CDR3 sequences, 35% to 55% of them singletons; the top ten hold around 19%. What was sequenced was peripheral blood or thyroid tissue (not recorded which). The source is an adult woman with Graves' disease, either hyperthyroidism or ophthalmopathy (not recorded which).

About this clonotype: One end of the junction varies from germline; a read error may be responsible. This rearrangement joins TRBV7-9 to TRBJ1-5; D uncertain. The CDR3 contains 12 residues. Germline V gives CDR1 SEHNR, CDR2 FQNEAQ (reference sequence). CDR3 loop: CASTSGRQPQHF. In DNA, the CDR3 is TGCGCCAGCACTAGCGGGAGGCAGCCCCAGCATTTT.

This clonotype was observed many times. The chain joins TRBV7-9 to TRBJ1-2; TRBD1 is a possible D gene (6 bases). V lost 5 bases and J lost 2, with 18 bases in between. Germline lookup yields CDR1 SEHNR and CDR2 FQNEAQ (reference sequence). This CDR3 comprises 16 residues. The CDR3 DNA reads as TGTGCCAGCAGCACCAGACAACCACAGGGCAACTATGGCTACACCTTC. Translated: CASSTRQPQGNYGYTF.

CDR3 loop: CASSRGQGATNEKLFF. DNA for the CDR3: TGTGCCAGTAGTAGGGGGCAGGGAGCAACTAATGAAAAACTGTTTTTT. The gene calls are TRBV19 and TRBJ1-4, with a possible D match to TRBD1 (6 bases). Germline assignment: CDR1 LNHDA and CDR2 SQIVND (reference sequence). V lost 4 bases to trimming and J lost 0 bases, with 12 bases between them. The CDR3 sequence is 16 residues long.

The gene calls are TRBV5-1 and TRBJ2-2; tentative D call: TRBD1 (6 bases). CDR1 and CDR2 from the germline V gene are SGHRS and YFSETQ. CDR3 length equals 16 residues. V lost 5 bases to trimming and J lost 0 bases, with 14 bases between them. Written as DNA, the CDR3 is TGCGCCAGCAGTCCACACAGGGCTACGAACACCGGGGAGCTGTTTTTT. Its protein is CASSPHRATNTGELFF.

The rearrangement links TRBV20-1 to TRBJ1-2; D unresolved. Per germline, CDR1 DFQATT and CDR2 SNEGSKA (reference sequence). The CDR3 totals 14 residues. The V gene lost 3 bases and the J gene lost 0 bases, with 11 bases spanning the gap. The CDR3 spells CSAREQEANYGYTF. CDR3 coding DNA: TGCAGTGCTAGGGAACAAGAAGCTAACTATGGCTACACCTTC.

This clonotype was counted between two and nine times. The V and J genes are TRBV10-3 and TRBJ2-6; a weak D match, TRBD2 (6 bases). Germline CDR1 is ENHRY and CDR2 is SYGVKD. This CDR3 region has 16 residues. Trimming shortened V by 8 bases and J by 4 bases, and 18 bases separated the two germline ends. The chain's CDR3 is CAIGRQEGMGANVLTF. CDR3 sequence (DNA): TGTGCCATCGGAAGGCAGGAGGGGATGGGGGCCAACGTCCTGACTTTC.

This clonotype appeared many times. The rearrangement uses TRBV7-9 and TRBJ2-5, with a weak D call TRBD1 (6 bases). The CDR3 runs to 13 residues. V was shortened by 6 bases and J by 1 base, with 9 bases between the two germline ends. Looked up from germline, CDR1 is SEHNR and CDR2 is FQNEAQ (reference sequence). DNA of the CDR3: TGTGCCAGCAGACGGGACACCCAAGAGACCCAGTACTTC. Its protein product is CASRRDTQETQYF.

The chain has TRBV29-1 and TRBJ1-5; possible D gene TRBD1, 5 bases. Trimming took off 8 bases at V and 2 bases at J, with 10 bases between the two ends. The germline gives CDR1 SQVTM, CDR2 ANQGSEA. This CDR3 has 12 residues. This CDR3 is CSSEQGNQPQHF. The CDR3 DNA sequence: TGCAGCAGTGAACAGGGCAATCAGCCCCAGCATTTT.

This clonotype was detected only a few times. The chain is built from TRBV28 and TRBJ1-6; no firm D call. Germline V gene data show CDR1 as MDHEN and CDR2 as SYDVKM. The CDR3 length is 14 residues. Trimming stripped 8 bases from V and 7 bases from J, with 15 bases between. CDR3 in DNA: TGTGCCAGCCGGACGGCGTTTGGGAATTCACCCCTCCACTTT. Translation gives CASRTAFGNSPLHF. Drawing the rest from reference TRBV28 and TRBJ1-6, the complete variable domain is DVKVTQSSRYLVKRTGEKVFLECVQDMDHENMFWYRQDPGLGLRLIYFSYDVKMKEKGDIPEGYSVSREKKERFSLILESASTNQTSMYLCASRTAFGNSPLHFGNGTRLTVT.

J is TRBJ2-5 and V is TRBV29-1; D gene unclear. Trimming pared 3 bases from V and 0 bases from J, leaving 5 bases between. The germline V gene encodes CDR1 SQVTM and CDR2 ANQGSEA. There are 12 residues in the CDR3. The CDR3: CSVDSYQETQYF. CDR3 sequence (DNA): TGCAGCGTTGACAGCTACCAAGAGACCCAGTACTTC.

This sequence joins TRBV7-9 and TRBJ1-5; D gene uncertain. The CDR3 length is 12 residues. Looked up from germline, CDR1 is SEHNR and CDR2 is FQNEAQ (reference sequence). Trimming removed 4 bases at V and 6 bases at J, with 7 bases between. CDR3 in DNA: TGTGCCAGCAGCTCGGAGCTTCAGCCCCAGCATTTT. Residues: CASSSELQPQHF.

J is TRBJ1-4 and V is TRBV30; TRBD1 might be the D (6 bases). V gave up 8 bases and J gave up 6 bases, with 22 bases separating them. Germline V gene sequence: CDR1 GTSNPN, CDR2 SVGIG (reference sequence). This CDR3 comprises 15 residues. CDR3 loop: CAHQIPRGSDEKLFF. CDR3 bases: TGTGCCCACCAGATTCCCAGGGGCTCGGATGAAAAACTGTTTTTT. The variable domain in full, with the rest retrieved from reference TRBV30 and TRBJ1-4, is SQTIHQWPATLVQPVGSPLSLECTVEGTSNPNLYWYRQAAGRGLQLLFYSVGIGQISSEVPQNLSASRPQDRQFILSSKKLLLSDSGFYLCAHQIPRGSDEKLFFGSGTQLSVL.

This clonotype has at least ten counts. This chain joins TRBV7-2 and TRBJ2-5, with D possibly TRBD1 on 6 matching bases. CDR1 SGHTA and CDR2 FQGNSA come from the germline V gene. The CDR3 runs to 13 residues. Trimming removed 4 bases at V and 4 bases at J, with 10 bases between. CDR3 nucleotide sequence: TGTGCCAGCAGCTCCCAGGGGCGAGAGACCCAGTACTTC. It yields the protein CASSSQGRETQYF.

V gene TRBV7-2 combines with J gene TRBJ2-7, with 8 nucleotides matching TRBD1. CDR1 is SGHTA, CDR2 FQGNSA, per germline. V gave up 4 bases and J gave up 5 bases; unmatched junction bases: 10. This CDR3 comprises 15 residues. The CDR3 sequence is CASSYERQGFDEQYF. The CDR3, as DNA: TGTGCCAGCAGCTACGAACGACAGGGGTTCGACGAGCAGTACTTC.

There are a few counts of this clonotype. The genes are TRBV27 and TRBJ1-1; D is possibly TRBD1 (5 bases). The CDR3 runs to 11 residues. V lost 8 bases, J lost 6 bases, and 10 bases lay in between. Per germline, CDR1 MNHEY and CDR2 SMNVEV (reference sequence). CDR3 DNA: TGTGCCAGCTCGAGCAGGGCTGAAGCTTTCTTT. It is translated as CASSSRAEAFF.

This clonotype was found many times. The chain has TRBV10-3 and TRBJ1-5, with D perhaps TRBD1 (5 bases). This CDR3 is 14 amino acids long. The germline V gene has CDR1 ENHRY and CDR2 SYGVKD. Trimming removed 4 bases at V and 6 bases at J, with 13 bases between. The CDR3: CAISVGQGSQPQHF. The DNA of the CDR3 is TGTGCCATCAGTGTCGGGCAGGGTAGTCAGCCCCAGCATTTT.

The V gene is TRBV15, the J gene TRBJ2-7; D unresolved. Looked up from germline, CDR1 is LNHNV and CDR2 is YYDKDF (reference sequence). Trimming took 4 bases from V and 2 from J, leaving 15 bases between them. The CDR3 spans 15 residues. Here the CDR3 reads CATSKDRTAAYEQYF. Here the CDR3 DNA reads TGTGCCACCAGCAAGGACCGGACGGCAGCCTACGAGCAGTACTTC. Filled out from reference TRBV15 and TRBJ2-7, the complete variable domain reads DAMVIQNPRYQVTQFGKPVTLSCSQTLNHNVMYWYQQKSSQAPKLLFHYYDKDFNNEADTPDNFQSRRPNTSFCFLDIRSPGLGDTAMYLCATSKDRTAAYEQYFGPGTRLTVT.

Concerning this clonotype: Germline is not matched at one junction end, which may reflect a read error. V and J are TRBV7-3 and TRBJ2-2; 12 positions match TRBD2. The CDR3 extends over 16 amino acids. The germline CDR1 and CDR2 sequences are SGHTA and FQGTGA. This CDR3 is CASSSGTSGLTGELFF. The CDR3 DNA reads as TGCGCCAGCAGCTCGGGGACTAGCGGGCTCACCGGGGAGCTGTTTTTT.

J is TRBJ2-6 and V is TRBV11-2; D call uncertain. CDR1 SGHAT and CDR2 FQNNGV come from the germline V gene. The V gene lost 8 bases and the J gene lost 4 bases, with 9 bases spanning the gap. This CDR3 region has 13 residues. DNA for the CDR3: TGTGCCAGCCGAGCGTACGGGGCCAACGTCCTGACTTTC. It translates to CASRAYGANVLTF.

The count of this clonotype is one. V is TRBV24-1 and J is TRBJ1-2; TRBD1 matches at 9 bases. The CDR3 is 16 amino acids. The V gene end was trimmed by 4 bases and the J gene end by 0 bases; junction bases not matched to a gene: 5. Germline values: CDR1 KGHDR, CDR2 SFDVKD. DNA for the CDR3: TGTGCCACCAGTGAGCCGGGACAGGGTACTAACTATGGCTACACCTTC. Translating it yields CATSEPGQGTNYGYTF.

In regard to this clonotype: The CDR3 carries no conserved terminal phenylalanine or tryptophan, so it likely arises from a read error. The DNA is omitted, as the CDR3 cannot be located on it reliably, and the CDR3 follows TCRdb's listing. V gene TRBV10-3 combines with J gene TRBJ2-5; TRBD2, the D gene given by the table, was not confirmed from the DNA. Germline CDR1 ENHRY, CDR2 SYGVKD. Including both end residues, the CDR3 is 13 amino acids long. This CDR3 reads CAISERLAGGRYT.

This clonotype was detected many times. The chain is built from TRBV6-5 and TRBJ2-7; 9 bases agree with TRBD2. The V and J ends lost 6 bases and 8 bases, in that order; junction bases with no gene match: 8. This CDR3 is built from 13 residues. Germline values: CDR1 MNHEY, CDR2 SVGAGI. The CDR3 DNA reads TGTGCCAGCAGGAGTAGCGGGAGCCCTCAGCAGTACTTC. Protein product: CASRSSGSPQQYF.